The next 15 T cell receptor beta chains were all read from a single sample in a study of beta chain features in type 1 diabetes. Study findings and constraints: Among all four CD4+ subsets, Type 1 diabetes patients had TCRB CDR3s that were moderately but significantly shorter.

What was sequenced were expressed TCRB transcripts, since all of the isolated RNA had been reverse transcribed. TCRdb's copy holds only in-frame clones and misses some; the assay was immunoSEQ multiplex PCR. The table lists 680,000 or so clones, about an eighth of them singletons, with approximately 0.02% in the top ten. Their cognate antigens are unknown. Material for sequencing was naive CD4+ T cells from blood. These receptors came from a man younger than 30 with type 1 diabetes.

The chain has TRBV28 and TRBJ2-7; no clear D. The germline V gene encodes CDR1 MDHEN and CDR2 SYDVKM. Trimming cost V 11 bases and J 3 bases, with 14 bases left between them. The CDR3 spans 12 residues. The CDR3: CAVHRQGYEQYF. In DNA, the CDR3 is TGTGCCGTGCACAGACAAGGCTACGAGCAGTACTTC.

This clone came up a few times. This sequence joins TRBV10-3 and TRBJ2-5; no clear D gene. The germline CDR1 and CDR2 sequences are ENHRY and SYGVKD. Trimming took 3 bases from V and 5 from J, leaving 10 bases between them. The CDR3 sequence is 13 residues long. This CDR3 is CAISDWDFETQYF. CDR3 coding DNA: TGTGCCATCAGTGATTGGGATTTTGAGACCCAGTACTTC.

This chain links TRBV5-1 with TRBJ2-5, with 8 nucleotides matching TRBD2. The germline CDR1 and CDR2 sequences are SGHRS and YFSETQ. The CDR3 runs 15 residues. The trim removed 4 bases at V and 5 bases at J, leaving 10 bases unmatched. The CDR3 bases are TGCGCCAGCAGCCCCGGGAGGGGGGCGGAGGAGACCCAGTACTTC. Residues: CASSPGRGAEETQYF.

The rearrangement joins TRBV30 to TRBJ2-1; 8 bases line up with TRBD2. Germline values: CDR1 GTSNPN, CDR2 SVGIG (reference sequence). Trimming took 7 bases from V and 4 from J; bases not matched to a gene: 9. The CDR3 is made up of 14 amino acids. CDR3 DNA: TGTGCCTCCACGGGGGGGGTACTTTACAATGAGCAGTTCTTC. This sequence encodes CASTGGVLYNEQFF. The variable domain in full, completed from reference TRBV30 and TRBJ2-1, reads SQTIHQWPATLVQPVGSPLSLECTVEGTSNPNLYWYRQAAGRGLQLLFYSVGIGQISSEVPQNLSASRPQDRQFILSSKKLLLSDSGFYLCASTGGVLYNEQFFGPGTRLTVL.

This clone appeared once. The chain employs TRBV6-5 and TRBJ2-4; perhaps D is TRBD1 or TRBD2 (5 bases each). CDR1 is MNHEY, CDR2 SVGAGI, per germline. Trimming removed 7 bases from V and 6 bases from J, with 13 bases in between. The CDR3 covers 13 residues. The CDR3 DNA reads as TGTGCCAGCACCCGGGGCGGGCTAAACATTCAGTACTTC. The encoded protein is CASTRGGLNIQYF.

This clone was picked up a small number of times. This chain links TRBV30 with TRBJ1-1, with 9 bases lining up with TRBD1. J was trimmed by 6 bases and V by 4 bases; bases with no gene match: 6. This CDR3 comprises 13 residues. Germline loops: CDR1 GTSNPN, CDR2 SVGIG (reference sequence). The CDR3 reads CAWNGQGWAEAFF. As DNA, the CDR3 is TGTGCCTGGAACGGACAGGGGTGGGCTGAAGCTTTCTTT.

The chain couples TRBV4-1 to TRBJ1-4; D remains unclear. With 5 bases removed from V and 1 base from J, the gap between germline ends came to 11 bases. The length of the CDR3 is 15 residues. Germline CDR1 is MGHRA and CDR2 is YSYEKL. CDR3 loop: CASSNPKGTNEKLFF. Written as DNA, the CDR3 is TGCGCCAGCAGCAACCCTAAGGGAACTAATGAAAAACTGTTTTTT.

This clone appeared a few times. The rearrangement links TRBV4-1 to TRBJ2-2; 7 nucleotides agree with TRBD1. CDR3 length: 14 residues. Unmatched junction bases numbered 4, after V lost 4 bases and J lost 5 bases. Germline V CDR1 and CDR2: MGHRA, YSYEKL. For the CDR3, the DNA is TGCGCCAGCAGCCGGGGACAGCTGACCGGGGAGCTGTTTTTT. Translating it yields CASSRGQLTGELFF.

This clone was detected only a few times. The chain combines TRBV18 with TRBJ1-4, with TRBD1 matching over 8 bases. Germline CDR1 reads KGHSH; CDR2 reads LQKENI. Trimming took 8 bases from V and 9 from J; bases not matched to a gene: 8. This CDR3 spans 13 amino acids. The CDR3 nucleotides are TGTGCCAGCCATGGACAGGGATTCAAAAAACTGTTTTTT. It specifies CASHGQGFKKLFF.

This clone was counted between two and nine times. The V and J genes are TRBV6-5 and TRBJ2-3, with D tentatively TRBD2 (6 bases). V lost 4 bases to trimming and J lost 7 bases, with 18 bases between them. This CDR3 spans 15 amino acids. Germline lookup yields CDR1 MNHEY and CDR2 SVGAGI. CDR3 in DNA: TGTGCCAGCAGTTTGAATAGCGGATCCCCCAATACGCAGTATTTT. Protein product: CASSLNSGSPNTQYF.

V and J are TRBV5-1 and TRBJ2-5; maybe TRBD2 (6 bases). Trimming cost V 4 bases and J 4 bases, with 8 bases left between them. The CDR3 runs 12 residues. Germline V gene sequence: CDR1 SGHRS, CDR2 YFSETQ. This CDR3 is CASSRGGETQYF. The CDR3 DNA sequence: TGCGCCAGCAGCCGGGGAGGAGAGACCCAGTACTTC.

The rearrangement links TRBV27 to TRBJ1-2, with D perhaps matching TRBD1 (6 bases). The CDR3 has 16 amino acids. Trimming removed 5 bases at V and 4 bases at J, with 20 bases between. Germline CDR1 and CDR2: MNHEY and SMNVEV (reference sequence). Here the CDR3 reads CASSPTDRRTIYGYTF. In DNA form, the CDR3 reads TGTGCCAGCAGTCCTACTGACAGGAGGACGATCTATGGCTACACCTTC.

This chain uses TRBV19 with TRBJ2-1, with 8 bases that match TRBD1. The CDR3 is 17 amino acids. Germline V lookup: CDR1 LNHDA, CDR2 SQIVND (reference sequence). V dropped 0 bases and J dropped 4; count of bases not matched to a gene: 8. The CDR3 region is CASSIEGTGRRYNEQFF. CDR3 sequence (DNA): TGTGCCAGTAGTATAGAAGGGACAGGCCGTCGATACAATGAGCAGTTCTTC.

This clone occurred a few times. This sequence joins TRBV5-1 and TRBJ2-1; tentative D call: TRBD1 (6 bases). Germline V gives CDR1 SGHRS, CDR2 YFSETQ. With 0 bases removed from V and 8 bases from J, the gap between germline ends came to 12 bases. CDR3 length: 14 amino acids. The CDR3 reads CASSLGQDVDEQFF. The CDR3 bases are TGCGCCAGCAGCTTGGGACAGGACGTGGATGAGCAGTTCTTC.

The rearrangement joins TRBV10-3 to TRBJ2-7, with D hard to call. This CDR3 region has 12 residues. Trimming took 10 bases from V and 4 from J, leaving 14 bases between them. Germline values: CDR1 ENHRY, CDR2 SYGVKD. The CDR3 DNA reads as TGTGCCACGGGTCAGACCCCGTACGAGCAGTACTTC. Its protein product is CATGQTPYEQYF.